This T cell receptor beta chain was retrieved from a study of T cell changes during pregnancy in multiple sclerosis. The table came from immunoSEQ multiplex PCR; TCRdb's copy has only in-frame clones and leaves some out. The table records about 56,000 clones, just under 90% of them present only once. The TCR comes from a human donor whose cells served as feeder cells for cultures in a pregnancy study. The specimen was peripheral blood from another person, used as feeder cells.

The DNA for the CDR3 is TGCGCCAGCAGCCCCCCTCAGGCAAGTCTCTATGGCTACACCTTC. This gives the protein CASSPPQASLYGYTF. V usage is TRBV4-3 and J usage is TRBJ1-2, with D unclear. V gave up 4 bases and J gave up 4 bases, with 16 bases separating them. Per the germline V gene, CDR1 is LGHNA and CDR2 is YSLEER. The CDR3 totals 15 residues.